This T cell receptor beta chain was captured in a study of cytomegalovirus exposure and HLA in healthy donors. Study background: Early release data held 75 million to 90 million unique TCRs from HLA-typed donors. Study-wide results and limits: A reported reduction in N-insertions relative to the approximately 670-donor mean was seen in an Asian-associated ancestry cluster in a later analysis. There were a few CMV-associated chains whose specificity for CMV antigens was confirmed in vitro.

Use of 60 Vbeta and 13 Jbeta primers characterized the PCR. Method: immunoSEQ multiplex PCR; TCRdb's copy keeps in-frame clones and lacks some. The sample yields about 220,000 clones, over 80% seen once. This clone was seen more than once but under ten times. As yet, its antigen is unknown. The germline CDR1 and CDR2 sequences are MGHRA and YSYEKL. Trimming cost V 1 base and J 2 bases, with 11 bases left between them. This CDR3 has 15 residues. The receptor was isolated from a boy between 2 and 10 years old in good health and CMV-seronegative. The chain has TRBV4-1 and TRBJ2-5; tentative D call: TRBD1 (5 bases). Material: PBMCs. The CDR3 loop reads CASSQVPGRQETQYF. In DNA form, the CDR3 reads TGCGCCAGCAGCCAAGTACCAGGGCGGCAAGAGACCCAGTACTTC.